These T cell receptor beta chains were read from a single sample in a study of blood T cell repertoires in COVID-19. The table came from immunoSEQ multiplex PCR; TCRdb's copy has only in-frame clones and leaves some out. This sample has about 200,000 clones, with approximately 81% found just once. The sample was peripheral blood. These receptors were collected from a woman older than 75 with acute or convalescent COVID-19. CDR3s include the opening cysteine and the closing phenylalanine or tryptophan. The order of the fields is D gene, clone size, J gene, V gene, CDR3 protein, CDR3 DNA. D genes are given only for firm matches. The size field is filled for only some rows; it gives once, few, many or a size class.

D gene: -
clone size: -
J gene: TRBJ2-1
V gene: TRBV27
CDR3 protein: CASRKESSYNEQFF
CDR3 DNA: TGTGCCAGCAGGAAGGAGAGCTCCTACAATGAGCAGTTCTTC

D gene: TRBD2
clone size: -
J gene: TRBJ2-3
V gene: TRBV5-1
CDR3 protein: CASSLDGTSGRIDTQYF
CDR3 DNA: TGCGCCAGCAGCTTGGATGGTACTAGCGGGCGGATAGATACGCAGTATTTT

D gene: TRBD1
clone size: once
J gene: TRBJ1-2
V gene: TRBV3-1/TRBV3-2
CDR3 protein: CASSPRDRRPNYGYTF
CDR3 DNA: TGTGCCAGCAGCCCCCGGGACAGGAGACCAAACTATGGCTACACCTTC

D gene: TRBD2
clone size: -
J gene: TRBJ2-1
V gene: TRBV24-1
CDR3 protein: CATSRTSVYNEQFF
CDR3 DNA: TGTGCCACCAGTAGGACTAGCGTTTACAATGAGCAGTTCTTC

D gene: -
clone size: few
J gene: TRBJ2-7
V gene: TRBV7-8
CDR3 protein: CASSLGGRDEQYF
CDR3 DNA: TGTGCCAGCAGCTTAGGTGGCAGGGATGAGCAGTACTTC

D gene: -
clone size: -
J gene: TRBJ1-3
V gene: TRBV19
CDR3 protein: CASSYSRKPSGNTIYF
CDR3 DNA: TGTGCCAGTAGTTACAGCAGGAAACCCTCTGGAAACACCATATATTTT

D gene: TRBD1
clone size: -
J gene: TRBJ2-5
V gene: TRBV27
CDR3 protein: CARTPGQGETQYF
CDR3 DNA: TGTGCCAGAACACCGGGACAGGGGGAGACCCAGTACTTC

D gene: -
clone size: -
J gene: TRBJ2-5
V gene: TRBV7-2
CDR3 protein: CASSAQTGVQETQYF
CDR3 DNA: TGTGCCAGCAGCGCACAGACAGGCGTCCAAGAGACCCAGTACTTC

D gene: -
clone size: -
J gene: TRBJ2-7
V gene: TRBV3-1/TRBV3-2
CDR3 protein: CASSQVTGFYEQYF
CDR3 DNA: TGTGCCAGCAGCCAAGTCACAGGGTTCTACGAGCAGTACTTC

D gene: -
clone size: -
J gene: TRBJ2-3
V gene: TRBV5-5
CDR3 protein: CASSQSRVEIISSTDTQYF
CDR3 DNA: TGTGCCAGCAGCCAATCCAGGGTGGAAATTATCAGCAGCACAGATACGCAGTATTTT

D gene: -
clone size: -
J gene: TRBJ2-7
V gene: TRBV4-3
CDR3 protein: CASSQVGTGYEQYF
CDR3 DNA: TGCGCCAGCAGCCAAGTCGGGACTGGCTACGAGCAGTACTTC

D gene: TRBD2
clone size: -
J gene: TRBJ2-2
V gene: TRBV9
CDR3 protein: CASSPWEREFSGELFF
CDR3 DNA: TGTGCCAGCAGCCCATGGGAGCGGGAGTTTTCCGGGGAGCTGTTTTTT

D gene: -
clone size: -
J gene: TRBJ1-2
V gene: TRBV28
CDR3 protein: CASTKTAGYYGYTF
CDR3 DNA: TGTGCCAGCACAAAGACGGCGGGGTACTATGGCTACACCTTC

D gene: TRBD1
clone size: -
J gene: TRBJ1-2
V gene: TRBV5-8
CDR3 protein: CARLAKSTGNNNYGYTF
CDR3 DNA: TGTGCCAGACTCGCGAAATCGACAGGGAATAATAACTATGGCTACACCTTC

D gene: TRBD2
clone size: once
J gene: TRBJ2-1
V gene: TRBV7-9
CDR3 protein: CASSLVSSGRPSHFF
CDR3 DNA: TGTGCCAGCAGCTTAGTATCTAGCGGGAGGCCCTCTCATTTCTTC

D gene: -
clone size: -
J gene: TRBJ2-5
V gene: TRBV5-6
CDR3 protein: CASSLRARETQYF
CDR3 DNA: TGTGCCAGCAGCTTGAGAGCAAGAGAGACCCAGTACTTC

D gene: -
clone size: -
J gene: TRBJ2-3
V gene: TRBV6-6
CDR3 protein: CASSYPGSTDTQYF
CDR3 DNA: TGTGCCAGCAGTTACCCAGGGAGCACAGATACGCAGTATTTT

D gene: TRBD1
clone size: -
J gene: TRBJ2-4
V gene: TRBV7-3
CDR3 protein: CASSRGQGENIQYF
CDR3 DNA: TGTGCCAGCAGCCGTGGACAGGGGGAAAACATTCAGTACTTC

D gene: -
clone size: -
J gene: TRBJ1-2
V gene: TRBV19
CDR3 protein: CASSISWGEANYGYTF
CDR3 DNA: TGTGCCAGTAGCATCAGCTGGGGGGAAGCTAACTATGGCTACACCTTC

D gene: -
clone size: -
J gene: TRBJ1-2
V gene: TRBV4-3
CDR3 protein: CASSIAGGYGYTF
CDR3 DNA: TGCGCCAGCAGCATTGCGGGGGGCTATGGCTACACCTTC

D gene: -
clone size: -
J gene: TRBJ1-1
V gene: TRBV7-9
CDR3 protein: CASSLLGQDEAFF
CDR3 DNA: TGTGCCAGCAGCTTATTAGGCCAGGATGAAGCTTTCTTT

D gene: -
clone size: few
J gene: TRBJ1-5
V gene: TRBV3-1/TRBV3-2
CDR3 protein: CASSQRGYNQPQHF
CDR3 DNA: TGTGCCAGCAGCCAAAGGGGCTACAATCAGCCCCAGCATTTT

D gene: -
clone size: -
J gene: TRBJ1-3
V gene: TRBV7-2
CDR3 protein: CASSIGGVGSGNTIYF
CDR3 DNA: TGTGCCAGCAGCATTGGGGGGGTTGGCTCTGGAAACACCATATATTTT

D gene: TRBD2
clone size: -
J gene: TRBJ2-1
V gene: TRBV12-3/TRBV12-4
CDR3 protein: CASGSLAGEQFF
CDR3 DNA: TGTGCCAGCGGATCACTAGCGGGAGAGCAGTTCTTC

D gene: -
clone size: once
J gene: TRBJ1-2
V gene: TRBV19
CDR3 protein: CASNPGDHYGYTF
CDR3 DNA: TGTGCCAGTAATCCGGGGGATCACTATGGCTACACCTTC

D gene: -
clone size: -
J gene: TRBJ1-2
V gene: TRBV5-1
CDR3 protein: CASSLGLAGERRTRDGYTF
CDR3 DNA: TGCGCCAGCAGCTTGGGTCTTGCGGGGGAGCGAAGAACACGGGATGGCTACACCTTC

D gene: TRBD2
clone size: once
J gene: TRBJ2-7
V gene: TRBV18
CDR3 protein: CASSPQGKAGGDFGQYF
CDR3 DNA: TGTGCCAGCTCACCACAGGGAAAAGCGGGAGGGGACTTCGGGCAGTACTTC

D gene: -
clone size: few
J gene: TRBJ1-2
V gene: TRBV9
CDR3 protein: CASSQGQVPNYGYTF
CDR3 DNA: TGTGCCAGCAGCCAAGGACAAGTCCCTAACTATGGCTACACCTTC

D gene: -
clone size: -
J gene: TRBJ2-2
V gene: TRBV7-3
CDR3 protein: CASSNGLHTNTGELFF
CDR3 DNA: TGTGCCAGCAGCAACGGACTCCACACGAACACCGGGGAGCTGTTTTTT

D gene: TRBD1
clone size: -
J gene: TRBJ2-1
V gene: TRBV28
CDR3 protein: CASSFRGQGAYEQFF
CDR3 DNA: TGTGCCAGCAGTTTCAGAGGACAGGGGGCGTATGAGCAGTTCTTC

D gene: -
clone size: -
J gene: TRBJ1-3
V gene: TRBV28
CDR3 protein: CASSFARGLYSGNTIYF
CDR3 DNA: TGTGCCAGCAGTTTTGCCAGGGGCCTCTATTCTGGAAACACCATATATTTT

D gene: -
clone size: -
J gene: TRBJ1-1
V gene: TRBV5-1
CDR3 protein: CASMLGARNTEAFF
CDR3 DNA: TGCGCCAGCATGCTTGGGGCGAGGAACACTGAAGCTTTCTTT

D gene: TRBD1
clone size: -
J gene: TRBJ2-7
V gene: TRBV19
CDR3 protein: CASARQGINEQYF
CDR3 DNA: TGTGCCAGTGCCCGACAGGGTATAAACGAGCAGTACTTC

D gene: TRBD1
clone size: -
J gene: TRBJ2-1
V gene: TRBV4-1
CDR3 protein: CASSYGQGFYNEQFF
CDR3 DNA: TGCGCCAGCAGCTATGGACAGGGATTCTACAATGAGCAGTTCTTC

D gene: TRBD2
clone size: -
J gene: TRBJ2-1
V gene: TRBV7-3
CDR3 protein: CASSRAGGSGSYEQFF
CDR3 DNA: TGTGCCAGCAGCCGCGCAGGTGGTAGCGGGAGCTATGAGCAGTTCTTC

D gene: -
clone size: -
J gene: TRBJ1-2
V gene: TRBV4-3
CDR3 protein: CASSQDPAGSHGYTF
CDR3 DNA: TGCGCCAGCAGCCAAGACCCAGCGGGGAGCCATGGCTACACCTTC

D gene: -
clone size: once
J gene: TRBJ2-5
V gene: TRBV5-1
CDR3 protein: CASSSGPGSEETQYF
CDR3 DNA: TGCGCCAGCAGCTCGGGTCCGGGGTCAGAAGAGACCCAGTACTTC

D gene: TRBD2
clone size: -
J gene: TRBJ2-2
V gene: TRBV27
CDR3 protein: CASGDGAGGNTGELFF
CDR3 DNA: TGTGCCAGCGGCGATGGAGCGGGAGGGAACACCGGGGAGCTGTTTTTT

D gene: -
clone size: few
J gene: TRBJ1-1
V gene: TRBV28
CDR3 protein: CASSRYGGRVNTEAFF
CDR3 DNA: TGTGCCAGCAGCCGATACGGGGGGCGGGTGAACACTGAAGCTTTCTTT

D gene: -
clone size: -
J gene: TRBJ1-5
V gene: TRBV9
CDR3 protein: CASSEHSNQPQHF
CDR3 DNA: TGTGCCAGCAGCGAACATAGCAATCAGCCCCAGCATTTT

D gene: TRBD2
clone size: -
J gene: TRBJ2-5
V gene: TRBV18
CDR3 protein: CASSRGLAEYQETQYF
CDR3 DNA: TGTGCCAGCTCACGGGGACTAGCGGAATACCAAGAGACCCAGTACTTC

D gene: -
clone size: -
J gene: TRBJ2-3
V gene: TRBV9
CDR3 protein: CASTPGTDTQYF
CDR3 DNA: TGTGCCAGCACCCCAGGCACAGATACGCAGTATTTT